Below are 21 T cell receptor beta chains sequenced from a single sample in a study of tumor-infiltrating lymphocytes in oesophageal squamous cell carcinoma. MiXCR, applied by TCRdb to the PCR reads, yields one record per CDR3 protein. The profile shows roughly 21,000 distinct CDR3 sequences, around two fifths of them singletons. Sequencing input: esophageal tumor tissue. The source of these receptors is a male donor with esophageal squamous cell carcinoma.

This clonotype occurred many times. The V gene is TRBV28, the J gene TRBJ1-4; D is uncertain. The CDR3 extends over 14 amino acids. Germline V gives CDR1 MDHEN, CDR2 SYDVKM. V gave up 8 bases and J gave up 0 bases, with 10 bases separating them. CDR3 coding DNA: TGTGCCAGCTCGATGCCGACAACTAATGAAAAACTGTTTTTT. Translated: CASSMPTTNEKLFF.

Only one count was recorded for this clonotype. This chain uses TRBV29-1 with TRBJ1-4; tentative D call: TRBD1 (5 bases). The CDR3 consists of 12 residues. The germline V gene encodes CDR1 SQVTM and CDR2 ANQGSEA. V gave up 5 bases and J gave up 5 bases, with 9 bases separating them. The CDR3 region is CSVSAGNEKLFF. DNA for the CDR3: TGCAGCGTTTCTGCAGGGAATGAAAAACTGTTTTTT.

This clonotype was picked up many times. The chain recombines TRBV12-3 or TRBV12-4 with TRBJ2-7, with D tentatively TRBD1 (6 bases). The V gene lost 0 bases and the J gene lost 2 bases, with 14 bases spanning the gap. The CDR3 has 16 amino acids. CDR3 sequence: CASSLAGGGQTYEQYF. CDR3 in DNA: TGTGCCAGCAGTTTAGCCGGTGGGGGACAAACCTACGAGCAGTACTTC.

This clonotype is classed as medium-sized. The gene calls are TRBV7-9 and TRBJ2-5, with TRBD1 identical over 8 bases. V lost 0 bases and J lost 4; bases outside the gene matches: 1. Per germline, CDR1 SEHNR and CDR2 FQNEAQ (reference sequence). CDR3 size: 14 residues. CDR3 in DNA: TGTGCCAGCAGCTTAGCGACAGGGGTAGAGACCCAGTACTTC. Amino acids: CASSLATGVETQYF.

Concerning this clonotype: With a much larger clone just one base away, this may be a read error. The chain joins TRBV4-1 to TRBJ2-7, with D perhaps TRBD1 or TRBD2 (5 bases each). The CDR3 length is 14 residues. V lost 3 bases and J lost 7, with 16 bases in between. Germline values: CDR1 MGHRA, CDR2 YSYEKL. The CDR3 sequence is CASSHRDLIDEQYF. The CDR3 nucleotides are TGCGCCAGCAGCCACCGGGACCTAATCGATGAGCAGTACTTC.

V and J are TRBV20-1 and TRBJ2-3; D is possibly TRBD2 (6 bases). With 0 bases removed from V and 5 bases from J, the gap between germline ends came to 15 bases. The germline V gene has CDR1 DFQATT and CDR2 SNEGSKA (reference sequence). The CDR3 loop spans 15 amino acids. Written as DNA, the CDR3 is TGCAGTGCTAGAGATGGGGACTCCGTGGTAGATACGCAGTATTTT. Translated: CSARDGDSVVDTQYF.

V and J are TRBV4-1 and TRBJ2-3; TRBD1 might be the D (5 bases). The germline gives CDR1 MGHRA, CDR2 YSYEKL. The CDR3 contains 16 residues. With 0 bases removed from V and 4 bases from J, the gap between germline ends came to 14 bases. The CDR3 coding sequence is TGCGCCAGCAGCCAAGATATAGGGGTCGGCGCAGATACGCAGTATTTT. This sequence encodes CASSQDIGVGADTQYF.

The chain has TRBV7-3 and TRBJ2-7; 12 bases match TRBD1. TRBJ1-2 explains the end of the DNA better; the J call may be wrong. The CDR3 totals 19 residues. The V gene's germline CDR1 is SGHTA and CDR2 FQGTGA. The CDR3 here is CASSPHWGQGAQHVYGYTF. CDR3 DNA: TGTGCCAGCAGCCCGCATTGGGGACAGGGGGCGCAACATGTTTATGGCTACACCTTC.

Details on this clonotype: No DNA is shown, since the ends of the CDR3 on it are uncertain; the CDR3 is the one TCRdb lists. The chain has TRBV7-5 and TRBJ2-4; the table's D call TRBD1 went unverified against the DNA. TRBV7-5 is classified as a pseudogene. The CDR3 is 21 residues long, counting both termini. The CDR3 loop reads CTSVPERLERADREAKNIQYF.

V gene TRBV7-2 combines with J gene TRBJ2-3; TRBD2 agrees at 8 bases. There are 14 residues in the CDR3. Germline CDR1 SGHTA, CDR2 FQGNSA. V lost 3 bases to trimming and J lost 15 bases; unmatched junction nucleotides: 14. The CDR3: CASSFSGDFPGGYF. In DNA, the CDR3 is TGTGCCAGCAGCTTTAGCGGGGATTTCCCCGGGGGATATTTT.

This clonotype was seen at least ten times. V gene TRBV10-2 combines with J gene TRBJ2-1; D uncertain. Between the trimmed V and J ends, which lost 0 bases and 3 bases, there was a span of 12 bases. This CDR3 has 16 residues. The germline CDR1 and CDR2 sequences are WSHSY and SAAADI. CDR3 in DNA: TGCGCCAGCAGTGAGTCTCTTGCGCCGAGCTACAATGAGCAGTTCTTC. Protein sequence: CASSESLAPSYNEQFF.

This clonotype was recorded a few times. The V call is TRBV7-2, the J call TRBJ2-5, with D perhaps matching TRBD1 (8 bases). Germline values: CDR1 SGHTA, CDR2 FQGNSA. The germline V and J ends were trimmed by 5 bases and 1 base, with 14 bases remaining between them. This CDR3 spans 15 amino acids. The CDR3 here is CASSPNRGGQETQYF. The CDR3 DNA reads TGTGCCAGCAGCCCGAACAGGGGGGGCCAAGAGACCCAGTACTTC.

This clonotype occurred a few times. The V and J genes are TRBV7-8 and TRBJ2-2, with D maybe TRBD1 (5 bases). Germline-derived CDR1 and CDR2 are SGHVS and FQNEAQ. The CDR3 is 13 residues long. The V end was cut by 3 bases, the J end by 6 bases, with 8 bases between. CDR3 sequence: CASSFTGSGELFF. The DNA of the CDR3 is TGTGCCAGCAGCTTCACAGGCTCCGGGGAGCTGTTTTTT.

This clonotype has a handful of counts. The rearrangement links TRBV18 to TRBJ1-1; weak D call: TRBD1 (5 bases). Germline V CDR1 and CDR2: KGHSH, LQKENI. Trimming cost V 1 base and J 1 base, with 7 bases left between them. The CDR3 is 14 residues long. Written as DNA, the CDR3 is TGTGCCAGCTCACCACTACAGGAGAACACTGAAGCTTTCTTT. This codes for CASSPLQENTEAFF.

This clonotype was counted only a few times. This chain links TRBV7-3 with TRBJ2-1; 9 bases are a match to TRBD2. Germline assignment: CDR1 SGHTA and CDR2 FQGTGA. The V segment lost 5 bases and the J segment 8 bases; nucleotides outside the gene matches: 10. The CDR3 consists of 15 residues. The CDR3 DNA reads TGTGCCAGCAGCCTAAGCGGGAGGTATAAGGATGAGCAGTTCTTC. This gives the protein CASSLSGRYKDEQFF.

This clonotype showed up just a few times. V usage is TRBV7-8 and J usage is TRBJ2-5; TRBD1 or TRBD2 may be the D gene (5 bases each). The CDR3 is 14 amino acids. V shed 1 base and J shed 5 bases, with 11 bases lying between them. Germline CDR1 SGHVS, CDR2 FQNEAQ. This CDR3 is CASSLVGWGETQYF. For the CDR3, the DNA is TGTGCCAGCAGCTTAGTGGGTTGGGGGGAGACCCAGTACTTC.

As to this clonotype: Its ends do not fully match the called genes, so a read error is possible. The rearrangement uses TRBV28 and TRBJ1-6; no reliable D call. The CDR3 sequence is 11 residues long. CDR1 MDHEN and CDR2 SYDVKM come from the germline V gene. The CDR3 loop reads CASSLLYEQYF. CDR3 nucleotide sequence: TGTGCCAGCAGTTTATTGTACGAGCAGTACTTT. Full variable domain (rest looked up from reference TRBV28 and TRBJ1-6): DVKVTQSSRYLVKRTGEKVFLECVQDMDHENMFWYRQDPGLGLRLIYFSYDVKMKEKGDIPEGYSVSREKKERFSLILESASTNQTSMYLCASSLLYEQYFGNGTRLTVT.

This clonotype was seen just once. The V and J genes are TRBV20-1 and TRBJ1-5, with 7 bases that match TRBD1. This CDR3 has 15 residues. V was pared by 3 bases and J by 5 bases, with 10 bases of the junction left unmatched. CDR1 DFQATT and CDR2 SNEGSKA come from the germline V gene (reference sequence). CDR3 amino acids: CSARPGTVGDQPQHF. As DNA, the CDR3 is TGCAGTGCTAGGCCTGGGACAGTCGGGGATCAGCCCCAGCATTTT.

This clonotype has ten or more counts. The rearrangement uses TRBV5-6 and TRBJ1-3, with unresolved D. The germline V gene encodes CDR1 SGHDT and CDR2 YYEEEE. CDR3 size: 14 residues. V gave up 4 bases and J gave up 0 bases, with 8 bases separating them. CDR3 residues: CASSRRGSGNTIYF. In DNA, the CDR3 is TGTGCCAGCAGCCGACGGGGCTCTGGAAACACCATATATTTT.

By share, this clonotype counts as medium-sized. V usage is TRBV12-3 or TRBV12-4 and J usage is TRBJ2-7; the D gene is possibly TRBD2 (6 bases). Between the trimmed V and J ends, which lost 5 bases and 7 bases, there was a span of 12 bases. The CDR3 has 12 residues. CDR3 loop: CASSPLGGEQYF. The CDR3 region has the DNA TGTGCCAGCAGTCCCCTGGGGGGAGAGCAGTACTTC.

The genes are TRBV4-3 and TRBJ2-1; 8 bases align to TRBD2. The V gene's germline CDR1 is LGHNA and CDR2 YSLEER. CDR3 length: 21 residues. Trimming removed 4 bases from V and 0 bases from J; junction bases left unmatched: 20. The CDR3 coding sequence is TGCGCCAGCAGCCCGGGGTTAGCGGGACCTCGGGACTTCAGCTCCTACAATGAGCAGTTCTTC. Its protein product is CASSPGLAGPRDFSSYNEQFF.